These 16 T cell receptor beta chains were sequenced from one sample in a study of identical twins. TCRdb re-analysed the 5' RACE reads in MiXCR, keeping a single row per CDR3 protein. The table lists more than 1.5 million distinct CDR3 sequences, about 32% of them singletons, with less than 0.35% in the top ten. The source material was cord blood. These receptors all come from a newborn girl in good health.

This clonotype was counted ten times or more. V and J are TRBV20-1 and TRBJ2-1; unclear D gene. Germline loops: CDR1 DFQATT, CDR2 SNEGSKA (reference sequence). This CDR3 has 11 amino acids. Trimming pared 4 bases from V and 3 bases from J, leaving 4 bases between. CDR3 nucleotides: TGCAGTGCTAAGGGCTACAATGAGCAGTTCTTC. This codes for CSAKGYNEQFF.

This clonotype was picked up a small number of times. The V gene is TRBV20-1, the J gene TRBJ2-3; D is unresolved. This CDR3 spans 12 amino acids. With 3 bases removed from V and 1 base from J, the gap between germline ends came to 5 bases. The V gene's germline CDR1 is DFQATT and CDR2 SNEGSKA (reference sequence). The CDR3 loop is CSASIGTDTQYF. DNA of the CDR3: TGCAGTGCTAGTATAGGCACAGATACGCAGTATTTT.

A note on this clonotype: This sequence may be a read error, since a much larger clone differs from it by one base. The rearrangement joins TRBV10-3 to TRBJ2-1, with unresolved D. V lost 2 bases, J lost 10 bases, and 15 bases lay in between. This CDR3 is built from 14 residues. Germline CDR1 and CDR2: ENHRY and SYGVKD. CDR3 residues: CAISESSTSYEQFF. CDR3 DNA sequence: TGTGCCATCAGTGAGAGTAGTACATCCTACGAGCAGTTCTTC.

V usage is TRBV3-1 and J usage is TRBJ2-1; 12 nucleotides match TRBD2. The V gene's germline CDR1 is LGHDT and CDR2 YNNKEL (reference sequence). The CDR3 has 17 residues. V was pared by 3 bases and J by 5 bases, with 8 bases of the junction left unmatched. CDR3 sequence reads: CASSHPVLAGGHNEQFF. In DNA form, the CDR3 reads TGTGCCAGCAGCCACCCAGTACTAGCGGGGGGTCACAATGAGCAGTTCTTC.

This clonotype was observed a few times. CDR3 coding DNA: TGTGCCAGCACCATTACGGGACAGCCTAATTCACCCCTCCACTTT. Protein sequence: CASTITGQPNSPLHF. The V gene is TRBV28, the J gene TRBJ1-6; 7 bases align to TRBD1. Germline V gives CDR1 MDHEN, CDR2 SYDVKM. V lost 7 bases, J lost 6 bases, and 9 bases stayed unmatched. The CDR3 runs 15 residues.

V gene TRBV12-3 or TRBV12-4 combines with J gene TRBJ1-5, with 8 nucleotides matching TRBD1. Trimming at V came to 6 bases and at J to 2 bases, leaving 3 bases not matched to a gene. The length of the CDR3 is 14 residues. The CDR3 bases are TGTGCCAGCAGGAAGACAGGGGGCAATCAGCCCCAGCATTTT. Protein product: CASRKTGGNQPQHF.

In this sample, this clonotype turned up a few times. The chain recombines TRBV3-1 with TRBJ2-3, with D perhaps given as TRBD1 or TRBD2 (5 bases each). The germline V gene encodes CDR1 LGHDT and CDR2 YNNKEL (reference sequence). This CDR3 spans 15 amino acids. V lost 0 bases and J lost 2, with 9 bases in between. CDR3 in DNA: TGTGCCAGCAGCCAAGACGGGGCCCTCACAGATACGCAGTATTTT. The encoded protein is CASSQDGALTDTQYF.

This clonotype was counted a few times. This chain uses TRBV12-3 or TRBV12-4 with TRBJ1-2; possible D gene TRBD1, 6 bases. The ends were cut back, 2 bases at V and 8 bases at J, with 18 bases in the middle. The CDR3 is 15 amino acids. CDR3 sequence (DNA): TGTGCCAGCAGTTTAACCTCGACAGGCAGCTTAGGCTACACCTTC. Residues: CASSLTSTGSLGYTF.

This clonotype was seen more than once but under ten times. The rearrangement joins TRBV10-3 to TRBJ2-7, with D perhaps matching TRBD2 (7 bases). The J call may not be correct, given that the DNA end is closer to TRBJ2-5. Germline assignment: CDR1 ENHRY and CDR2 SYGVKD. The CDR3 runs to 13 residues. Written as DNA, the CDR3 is TGTGCCATCAGTGGGGGGGGCGCAGAGACCCAGTACTTC. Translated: CAISGGGAETQYF.

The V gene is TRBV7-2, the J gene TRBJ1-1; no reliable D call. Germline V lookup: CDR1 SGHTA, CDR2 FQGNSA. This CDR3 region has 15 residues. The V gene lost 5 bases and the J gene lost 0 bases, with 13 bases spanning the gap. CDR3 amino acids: CASSAAQLMNTEAFF. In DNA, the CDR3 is TGTGCCAGCAGCGCGGCACAGCTTATGAACACTGAAGCTTTCTTT.

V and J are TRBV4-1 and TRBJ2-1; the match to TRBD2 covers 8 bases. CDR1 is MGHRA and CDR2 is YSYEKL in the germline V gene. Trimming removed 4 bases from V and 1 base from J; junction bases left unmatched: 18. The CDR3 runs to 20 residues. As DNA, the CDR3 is TGCGCCAGCAGCCCCAAACTAGCGGAAGTTAGCCATGGGTCCTACAATGAGCAGTTCTTC. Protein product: CASSPKLAEVSHGSYNEQFF.

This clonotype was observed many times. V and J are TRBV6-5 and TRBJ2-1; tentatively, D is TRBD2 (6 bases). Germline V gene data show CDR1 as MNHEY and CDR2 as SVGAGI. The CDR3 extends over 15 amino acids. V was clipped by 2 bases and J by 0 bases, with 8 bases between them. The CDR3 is CASSYAGSSYNEQFF. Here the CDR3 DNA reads TGTGCCAGCAGTTACGCGGGGAGCTCCTACAATGAGCAGTTCTTC.

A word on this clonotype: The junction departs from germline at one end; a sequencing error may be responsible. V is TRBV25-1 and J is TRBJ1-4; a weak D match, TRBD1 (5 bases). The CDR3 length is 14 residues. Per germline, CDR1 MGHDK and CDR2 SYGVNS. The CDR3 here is CASSDRGIGEKLSF. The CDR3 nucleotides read TGTGCCAGCAGTGACCGGGGGATCGGTGAAAAACTGTCTTTT. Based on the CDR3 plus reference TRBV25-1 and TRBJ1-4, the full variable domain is EADIYQTPRYLVIGTGKKITLECSQTMGHDKMYWYQQDPGMELHLIHYSYGVNSTEKGDLSSESTVSRIRTEHFPLTLESARPSHTSQYLCASSDRGIGEKLSFGSGTQLSVL.

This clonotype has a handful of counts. CDR3 in DNA: TGCGCCAGCAGCCCTATAGTCCGGGGTCAGATCTATGGCTACACCTTC. It is translated as CASSPIVRGQIYGYTF. The genes are TRBV5-1 and TRBJ1-2; no definite D call. V gave up 4 bases and J gave up 4 bases, with 20 bases separating them. The CDR3 covers 16 residues. Germline CDR1 and CDR2: SGHRS and YFSETQ.

In DNA form, the CDR3 reads TGTGCCAGCAGTCGAGTGTTACAGGGTGGCTACACCTTC. As protein: CASSRVLQGGYTF. The V gene is TRBV12-3 or TRBV12-4, the J gene TRBJ1-2; the D gene is possibly TRBD1 (6 bases). This CDR3 is built from 13 residues. The V gene lost 5 bases and the J gene lost 7 bases, with 14 bases spanning the gap.

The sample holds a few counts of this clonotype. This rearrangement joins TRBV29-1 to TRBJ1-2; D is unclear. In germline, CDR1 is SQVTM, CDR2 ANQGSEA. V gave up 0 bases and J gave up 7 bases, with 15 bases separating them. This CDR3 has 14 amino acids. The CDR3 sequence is CSVEDRWQFLGYTF. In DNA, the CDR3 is TGCAGCGTTGAAGATAGGTGGCAATTCCTTGGCTACACCTTC.